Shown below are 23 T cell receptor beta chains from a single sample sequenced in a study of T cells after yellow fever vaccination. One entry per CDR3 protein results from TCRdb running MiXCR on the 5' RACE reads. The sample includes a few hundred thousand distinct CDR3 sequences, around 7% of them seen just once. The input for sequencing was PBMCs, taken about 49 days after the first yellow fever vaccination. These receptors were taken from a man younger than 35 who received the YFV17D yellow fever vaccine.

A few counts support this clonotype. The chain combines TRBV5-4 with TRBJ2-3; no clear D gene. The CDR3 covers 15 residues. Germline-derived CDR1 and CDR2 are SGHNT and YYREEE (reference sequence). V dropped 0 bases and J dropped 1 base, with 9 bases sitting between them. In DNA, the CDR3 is TGTGCCAGCAGCTTGGATCAGTCTGGCACAGATACGCAGTATTTT. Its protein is CASSLDQSGTDTQYF.

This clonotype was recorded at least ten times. CDR3 region: CASSLGARSSYNEQFF. As DNA, the CDR3 is TGCGCCAGCAGCTTGGGGGCTAGGAGCTCCTACAATGAGCAGTTCTTC. V usage is TRBV5-1 and J usage is TRBJ2-1; D call uncertain. CDR1 and CDR2 (germline): SGHRS, YFSETQ. The V end lost 0 bases, the J end lost 0 bases, and 10 bases lay between the germline ends. The CDR3 extends over 16 amino acids.

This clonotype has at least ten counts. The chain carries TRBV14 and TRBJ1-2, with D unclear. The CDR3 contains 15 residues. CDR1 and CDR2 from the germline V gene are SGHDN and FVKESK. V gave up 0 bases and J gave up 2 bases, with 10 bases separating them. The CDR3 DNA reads TGTGCCAGCAGCCAAGATCAGGAGTGGAACTATGGCTACACCTTC. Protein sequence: CASSQDQEWNYGYTF.

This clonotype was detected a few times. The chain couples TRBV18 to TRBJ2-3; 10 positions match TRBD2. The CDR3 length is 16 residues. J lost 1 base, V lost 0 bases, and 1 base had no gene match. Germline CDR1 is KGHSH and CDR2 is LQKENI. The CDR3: CASSPPGLARTDTQYF. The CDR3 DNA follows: TGTGCCAGCTCACCACCGGGACTAGCGCGCACAGATACGCAGTATTTT.

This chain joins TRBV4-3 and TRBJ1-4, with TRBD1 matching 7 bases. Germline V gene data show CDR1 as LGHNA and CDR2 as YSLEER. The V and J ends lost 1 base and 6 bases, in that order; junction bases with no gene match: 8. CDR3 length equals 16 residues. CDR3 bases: TGCGCCAGCAGCCAAGGGGTGAACAGGGGAGATGAAAAACTGTTTTTT. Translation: CASSQGVNRGDEKLFF.

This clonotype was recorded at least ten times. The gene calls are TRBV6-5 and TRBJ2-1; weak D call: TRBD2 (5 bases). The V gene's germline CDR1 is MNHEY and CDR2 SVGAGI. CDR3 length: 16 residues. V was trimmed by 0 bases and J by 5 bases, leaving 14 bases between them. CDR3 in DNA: TGTGCCAGCAGTTACTCGACTTTCGTCGGGAACAATGAGCAGTTCTTC. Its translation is CASSYSTFVGNNEQFF.

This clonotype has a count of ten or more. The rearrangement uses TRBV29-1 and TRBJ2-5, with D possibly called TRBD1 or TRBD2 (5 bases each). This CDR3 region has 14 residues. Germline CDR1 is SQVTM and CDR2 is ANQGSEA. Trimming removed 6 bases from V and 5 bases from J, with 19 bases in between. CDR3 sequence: CSVTRDLGTETQYF. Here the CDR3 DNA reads TGCAGCGTCACAAGGGACCTCGGGACCGAGACCCAGTACTTC.

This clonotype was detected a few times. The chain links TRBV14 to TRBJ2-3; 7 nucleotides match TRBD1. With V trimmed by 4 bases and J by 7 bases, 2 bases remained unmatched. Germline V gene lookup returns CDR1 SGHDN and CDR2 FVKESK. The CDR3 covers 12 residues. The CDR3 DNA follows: TGTGCCAGCAGCCGACAGGGTTATACGCAGTATTTT. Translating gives CASSRQGYTQYF.

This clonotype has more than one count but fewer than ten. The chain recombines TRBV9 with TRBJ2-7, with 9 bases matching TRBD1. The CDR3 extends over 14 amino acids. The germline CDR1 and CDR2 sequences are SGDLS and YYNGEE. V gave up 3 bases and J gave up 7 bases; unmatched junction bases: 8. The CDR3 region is CASSAGQGSTEQYF. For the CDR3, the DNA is TGTGCCAGCAGCGCCGGACAGGGGTCCACGGAGCAGTACTTC.

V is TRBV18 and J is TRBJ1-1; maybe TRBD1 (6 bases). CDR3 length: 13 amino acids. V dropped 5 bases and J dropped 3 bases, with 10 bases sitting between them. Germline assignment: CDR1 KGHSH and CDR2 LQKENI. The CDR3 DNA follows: TGTGCCAGCTCAGTTTCAGGGGACACTGAAGCTTTCTTT. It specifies CASSVSGDTEAFF. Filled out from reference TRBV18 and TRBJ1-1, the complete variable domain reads NAGVMQNPRHLVRRRGQEARLRCSPMKGHSHVYWYRQLPEEGLKFMVYLQKENIIDESGMPKERFSAEFPKEGPSILRIQQVVRGDSAAYFCASSVSGDTEAFFGQGTRLTVV.

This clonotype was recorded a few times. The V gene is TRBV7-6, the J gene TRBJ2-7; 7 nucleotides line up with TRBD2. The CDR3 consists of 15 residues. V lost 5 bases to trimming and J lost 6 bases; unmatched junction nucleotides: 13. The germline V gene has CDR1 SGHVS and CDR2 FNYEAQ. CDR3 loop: CASSLQSSGSGEQYV. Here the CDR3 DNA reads TGTGCCAGCAGCCTCCAGAGTAGCGGGTCAGGCGAGCAGTACGTC.

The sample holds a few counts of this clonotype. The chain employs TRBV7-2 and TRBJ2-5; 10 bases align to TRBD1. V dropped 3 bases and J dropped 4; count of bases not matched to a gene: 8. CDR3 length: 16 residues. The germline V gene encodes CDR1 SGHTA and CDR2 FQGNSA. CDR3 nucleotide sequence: TGTGCCAGCAGCTTCAACCCGACAGGGGGCGTAGAGACCCAGTACTTC. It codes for CASSFNPTGGVETQYF.

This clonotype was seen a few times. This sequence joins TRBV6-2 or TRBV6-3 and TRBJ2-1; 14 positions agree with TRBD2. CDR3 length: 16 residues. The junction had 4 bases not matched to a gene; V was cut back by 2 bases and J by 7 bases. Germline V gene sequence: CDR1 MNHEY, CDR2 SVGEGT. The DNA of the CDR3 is TGTGCCAGCAGTTACAGACTAGCGGGGGGGCCGAATGAGCAGTTCTTC. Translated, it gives CASSYRLAGGPNEQFF.

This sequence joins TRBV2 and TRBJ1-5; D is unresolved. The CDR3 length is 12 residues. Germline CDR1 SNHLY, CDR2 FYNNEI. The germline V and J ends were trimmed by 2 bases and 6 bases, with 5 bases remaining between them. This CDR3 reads CASSEPGQPQHF. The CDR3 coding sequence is TGTGCCAGCAGTGAACCGGGTCAGCCCCAGCATTTT. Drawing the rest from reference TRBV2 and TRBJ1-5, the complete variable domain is EPEVTQTPSHQVTQMGQEVILRCVPISNHLYFYWYRQILGQKVEFLVSFYNNEISEKSEIFDDQFSVERPDGSNFTLKIRSTKLEDSAMYFCASSEPGQPQHFGDGTRLSIL.

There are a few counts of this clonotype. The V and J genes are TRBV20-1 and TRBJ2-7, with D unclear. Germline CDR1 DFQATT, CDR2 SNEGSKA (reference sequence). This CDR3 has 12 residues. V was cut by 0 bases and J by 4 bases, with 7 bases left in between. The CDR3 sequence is CSARDRRYEQYF. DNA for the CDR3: TGCAGTGCTAGAGACCGAAGGTACGAGCAGTACTTC.

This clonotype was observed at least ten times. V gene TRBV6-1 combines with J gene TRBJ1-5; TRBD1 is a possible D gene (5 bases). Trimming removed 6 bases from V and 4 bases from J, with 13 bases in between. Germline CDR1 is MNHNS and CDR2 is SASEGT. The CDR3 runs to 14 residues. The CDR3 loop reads CASRHQGDNQPQHF. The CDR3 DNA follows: TGTGCCAGCAGACATCAAGGGGATAATCAGCCCCAGCATTTT.

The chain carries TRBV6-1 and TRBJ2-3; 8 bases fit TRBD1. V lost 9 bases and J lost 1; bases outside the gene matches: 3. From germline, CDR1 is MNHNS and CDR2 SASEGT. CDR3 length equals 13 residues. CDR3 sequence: CARDRGRTDTQYF. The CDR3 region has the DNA TGTGCCAGAGACAGGGGACGCACAGATACGCAGTATTTT.

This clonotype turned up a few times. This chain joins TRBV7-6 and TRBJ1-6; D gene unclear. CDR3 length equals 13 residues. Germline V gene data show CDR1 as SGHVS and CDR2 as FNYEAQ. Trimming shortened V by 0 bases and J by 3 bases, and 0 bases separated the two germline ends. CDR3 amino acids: CASSLAYNSPLHF. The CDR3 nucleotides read TGTGCCAGCAGCTTAGCCTATAATTCACCCCTCCACTTT.

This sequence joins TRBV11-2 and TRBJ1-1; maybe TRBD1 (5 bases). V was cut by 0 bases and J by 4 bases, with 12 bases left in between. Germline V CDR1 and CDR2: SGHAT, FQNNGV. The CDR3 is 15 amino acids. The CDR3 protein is CASSLEARVFTEAFF. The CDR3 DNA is TGTGCCAGCAGCTTAGAGGCCAGGGTGTTCACTGAAGCTTTCTTT.

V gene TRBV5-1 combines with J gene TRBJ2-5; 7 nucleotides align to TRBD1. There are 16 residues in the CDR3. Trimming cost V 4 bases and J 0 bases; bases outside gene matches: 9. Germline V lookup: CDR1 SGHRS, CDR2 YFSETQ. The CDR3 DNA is TGCGCCAGCAGCCGTGGACAGGAGTGGTACCAAGAGACCCAGTACTTC. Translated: CASSRGQEWYQETQYF.

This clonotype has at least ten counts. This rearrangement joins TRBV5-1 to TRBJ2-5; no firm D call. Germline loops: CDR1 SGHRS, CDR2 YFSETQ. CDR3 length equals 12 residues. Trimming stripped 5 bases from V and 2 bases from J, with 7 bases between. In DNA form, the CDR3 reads TGCGCCAGCAGGGTAAATCAAGAGACCCAGTACTTC. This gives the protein CASRVNQETQYF. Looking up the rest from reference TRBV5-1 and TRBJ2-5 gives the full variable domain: KAGVTQTPRYLIKTRGQQVTLSCSPISGHRSVSWYQQTPGQGLQFLFEYFSETQRNKGNFPGRFSGRQFSNSRSEMNVSTLELGDSALYLCASRVNQETQYFGPGTRLLVL.

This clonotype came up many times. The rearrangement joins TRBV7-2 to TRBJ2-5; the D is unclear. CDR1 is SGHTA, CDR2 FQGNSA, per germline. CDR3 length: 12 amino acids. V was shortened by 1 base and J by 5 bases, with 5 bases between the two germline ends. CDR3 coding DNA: TGTGCCAGCAGCTTAGTCAGGGAGACCCAGTACTTC. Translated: CASSLVRETQYF.

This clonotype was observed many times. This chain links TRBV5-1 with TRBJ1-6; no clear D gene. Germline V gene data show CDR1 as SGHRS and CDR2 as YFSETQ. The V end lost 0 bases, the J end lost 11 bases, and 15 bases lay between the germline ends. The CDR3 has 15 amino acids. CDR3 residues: CASSLDRPGGPPLHF. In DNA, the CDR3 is TGCGCCAGCAGCTTGGACCGCCCCGGTGGTCCACCCCTCCACTTT. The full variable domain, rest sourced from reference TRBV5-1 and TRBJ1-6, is KAGVTQTPRYLIKTRGQQVTLSCSPISGHRSVSWYQQTPGQGLQFLFEYFSETQRNKGNFPGRFSGRQFSNSRSEMNVSTLELGDSALYLCASSLDRPGGPPLHFGNGTRLTVT.